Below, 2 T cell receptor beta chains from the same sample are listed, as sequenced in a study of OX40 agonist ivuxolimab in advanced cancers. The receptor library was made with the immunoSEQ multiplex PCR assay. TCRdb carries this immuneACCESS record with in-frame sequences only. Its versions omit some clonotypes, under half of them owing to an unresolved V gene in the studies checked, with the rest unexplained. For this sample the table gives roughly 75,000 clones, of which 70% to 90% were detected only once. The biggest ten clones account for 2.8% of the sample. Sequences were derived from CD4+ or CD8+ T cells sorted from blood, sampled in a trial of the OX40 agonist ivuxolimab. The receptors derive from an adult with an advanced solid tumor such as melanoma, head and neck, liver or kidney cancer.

CDR3 coding DNA: TGTGCCAGCACCCCAAAATTCTCTGGGGCCAACGTCCTGACTTTC. It translates to CASTPKFSGANVLTF. J is TRBJ2-6 and V is TRBV28; D uncertain. The CDR3 totals 15 residues. Germline V gene lookup returns CDR1 MDHEN and CDR2 SYDVKM. Trimming stripped 7 bases from V and 0 bases from J, with 10 bases between. Full variable domain (missing parts from reference TRBV28 and TRBJ2-6): DVKVTQSSRYLVKRTGEKVFLECVQDMDHENMFWYRQDPGLGLRLIYFSYDVKMKEKGDIPEGYSVSREKKERFSLILESASTNQTSMYLCASTPKFSGANVLTFGAGSRLTVL.

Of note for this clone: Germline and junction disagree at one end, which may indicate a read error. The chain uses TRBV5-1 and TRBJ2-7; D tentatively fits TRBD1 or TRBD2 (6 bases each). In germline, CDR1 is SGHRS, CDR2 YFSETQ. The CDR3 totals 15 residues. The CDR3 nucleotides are TGTGCCAGCAGCACTAGGACCCAAACGGGGGACAAGCAGTACTTC. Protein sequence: CASSTRTQTGDKQYF.